This T cell receptor (beta chain) was obtained from a study of vaccination and CD4 T cells after COVID-19. Across the whole study: Ranging from 14 to 241, the interval between dose two and post-vaccine sampling had a median of 72 days.

Points on this clonotype: Its specificity is unknown.

Cultured CD4+ T-cell DNA underwent Oncomine TCR Beta short-read sequencing. Someone extracted genomic DNA from cultured CD4+ T cells. In TCRdb, the PCR reads were re-called with MiXCR into one record per CDR3 protein. The table shows roughly 14,000 distinct CDR3 sequences, with over 65% occurring only once. Findings of the study overall: Spike mono-reactive clones accounted for 304 of the 307 vaccine-specific clones found in convalescent patients.

J was trimmed by 8 bases and V by 8 bases; bases with no gene match: 7. Germline CDR1 is LNHDA and CDR2 is SQIVND (reference sequence). The CDR3 consists of 13 residues. Indicated treatment: roughly ten-day PBMC culture with coronavirus spike peptide pools or control peptides (ViraFEST assay). ViraFEST used peptide pools to expand antigen-specific T cells before TCR sequencing. Sequenced sample: CD4+ T cells from blood, cultured in vitro. This chain links TRBV19 with TRBJ1-2; the match to TRBD1 covers 11 bases. The TCR was taken from a human donor who had recovered from COVID-19. The CDR3 bases are TGTGCCAGTCACGGACAGGGGGCGAGAGGCTACACCTTC. Its translation is CASHGQGARGYTF.